This TCR beta chain was recovered during a study of T-cell reconstitution after alpha-beta-depleted transplantation in children. The TCRbeta library incorporated unique molecular identifiers. A single record per CDR3 protein comes from TCRdb applying MiXCR to the PCR reads. The data show roughly 200,000 distinct CDR3 sequences, under 9.5% seen once. This clonotype was observed a handful of times. The trim removed 4 bases at V and 0 bases at J, leaving 5 bases unmatched. Germline V lookup: CDR1 DFQATT, CDR2 SNEGSKA (reference sequence). The CDR3 contains 14 residues. This specimen consisted of PBMCs from the stem cell graft donor, obtained from the stem cell graft. This sequence joins TRBV20-1 and TRBJ2-5; TRBD1 agrees at 7 bases. The source of this sequence is a human donor who donated a stem cell graft to a child with acute lymphoblastic leukemia. DNA for the CDR3: TGCAGTGCTATACCGGGACAGAACCAAGAGACCCAGTACTTC. Translating gives CSAIPGQNQETQYF.